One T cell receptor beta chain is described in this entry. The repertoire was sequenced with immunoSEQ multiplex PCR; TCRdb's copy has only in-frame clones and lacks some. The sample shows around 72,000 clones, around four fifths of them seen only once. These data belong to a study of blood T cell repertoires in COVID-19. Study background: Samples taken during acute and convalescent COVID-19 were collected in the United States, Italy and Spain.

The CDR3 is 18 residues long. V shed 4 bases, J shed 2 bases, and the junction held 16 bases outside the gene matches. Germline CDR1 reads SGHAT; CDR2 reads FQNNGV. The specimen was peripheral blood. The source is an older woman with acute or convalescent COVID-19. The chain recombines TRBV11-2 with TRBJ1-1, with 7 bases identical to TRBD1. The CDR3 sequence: CASSSPPGQLLFNTEAFF. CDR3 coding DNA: TGTGCCAGCAGCTCACCTCCGGGACAGCTCCTTTTCAACACTGAAGCTTTCTTT.